The rows below give T cell receptor beta chains drawn from one sample of a study of CD8+ T cells in alopecia areata. Only in-frame clones appear in the TCRdb table, and some are missing; sequencing was by immunoSEQ multiplex PCR. This sample carries 200,000 to 250,000 clones, around two fifths of them seen once, and the ten largest clones take around 0.48%. The sequenced sample was CD4+ T cells sorted from blood, obtained at approximately week 34, from a patient treated with tofacitinib. These receptors all stem from a human donor with alopecia areata. The CDR3 runs from the conserved cysteine through the conserved F or W. A D gene is named only where the DNA matches it firmly. Not all rows give a size; the values are once, few, many and, for expanded clones, a class.

TRBJ2-1 TRBD2 TRBV11-2 - CASTSLSGRAWDEQFF TGTGCCAGCACCTCCCTTAGCGGGAGGGCCTGGGATGAGCAGTTCTTC
TRBJ2-6 TRBD2 TRBV5-4 - CASSLLKLAGISGANVLTF TGTGCCAGCAGCCTTTTGAAACTAGCGGGTATCTCTGGGGCCAACGTCCTGACTTTC
TRBJ2-7 - TRBV25-1 - CASHTGTLGGQYF TGTGCCAGTCACACCGGGACACTCGGAGGGCAGTACTTC
TRBJ2-1 - TRBV27 - CASSLARATVEQFF TGTGCCAGCAGTTTAGCGAGGGCTACAGTTGAGCAGTTCTTC
TRBJ2-5 - TRBV5-1 - CASSPRGYQETQYF TGCGCCAGCAGCCCCCGCGGATACCAAGAGACCCAGTACTTC
TRBJ1-2 TRBD1 TRBV6-5 - CASTTSGLQGHGYTF TGTGCCAGCACCACCTCGGGGCTACAGGGGCATGGCTACACCTTC
TRBJ1-1 - TRBV28 - CASRVTGRGTEAFF TGTGCCAGCAGGGTAACAGGGAGAGGGACTGAAGCTTTCTTT
TRBJ2-3 TRBD2 TRBV30 - CAWSVISGGSDTQYF TGTGCCTGGAGTGTGATTAGCGGGGGATCCGATACGCAGTATTTT
TRBJ1-6 - TRBV2 - CASRSDRFNSPLHF TGTGCCAGCAGGTCGGATAGGTTCAATTCACCCCTCCACTTT
TRBJ1-2 TRBD1 TRBV11-2 - CASSSLKRGLNYGYTF TGTGCCAGCAGCTCGCTAAAAAGGGGGCTGAACTATGGCTACACCTTC
TRBJ2-1 TRBD1 TRBV5-4 - CASGDRGRGDEQFF TGTGCCAGCGGGGACAGGGGGCGAGGGGATGAGCAGTTCTTC
TRBJ2-1 - TRBV5-4 - CASSRMDRLNEQFF TGTGCCAGCAGCAGAATGGACAGACTAAATGAGCAGTTCTTC
TRBJ1-3 - TRBV2 - CASSIQGSGGNTIYF TGTGCCAGCAGCATACAGGGATCGGGTGGAAACACCATATATTTT
TRBJ2-1 TRBD1 TRBV5-1 - CASRLGTGEFF TGCGCCAGCAGACTCGGGACAGGGGAATTCTTC
TRBJ1-2 - TRBV14 few CASSPDDGYTF TGTGCCAGCAGCCCGGACGATGGCTACACCTTC
TRBJ2-1 - TRBV7-9 - CASSHSGLNNEQFF TGTGCCAGCAGCCACTCGGGACTTAACAATGAGCAGTTCTTC
TRBJ2-1 - TRBV2 once CASIELANEQFF TGTGCCAGCATCGAATTAGCAAATGAGCAGTTCTTC
TRBJ1-5 TRBD1 TRBV6-6 - CASMSQGANQPQHF TGTGCCAGCATGTCACAGGGGGCCAATCAGCCCCAGCATTTT
TRBJ2-4 - TRBV10-2 - CASSERKGFAKNIQYF TGCGCCAGCAGTGAGAGGAAAGGCTTTGCCAAAAACATTCAGTACTTC
TRBJ2-1 - TRBV9 - CASSPLGSEGNEQFF TGTGCCAGCAGCCCGCTCGGGTCCGAGGGGAATGAGCAGTTCTTC
TRBJ2-1 - TRBV9 - CASSVAVGSYNEQFF TGTGCCAGCAGCGTAGCGGTGGGCTCCTACAATGAGCAGTTCTTC
TRBJ2-1 - TRBV5-1 few CASSSDGDSYNEQFF TGCGCCAGCAGCTCGGACGGAGACTCCTACAATGAGCAGTTCTTC
TRBJ1-2 TRBD1 TRBV27 - CASGSHEQGARSGYTF TGTGCCAGCGGATCCCACGAACAGGGGGCGCGGAGTGGCTACACCTTC
TRBJ2-7 TRBD1 TRBV6-5 - CASRWDRTTYEQYF TGTGCCAGCAGATGGGACAGGACTACCTACGAGCAGTACTTC